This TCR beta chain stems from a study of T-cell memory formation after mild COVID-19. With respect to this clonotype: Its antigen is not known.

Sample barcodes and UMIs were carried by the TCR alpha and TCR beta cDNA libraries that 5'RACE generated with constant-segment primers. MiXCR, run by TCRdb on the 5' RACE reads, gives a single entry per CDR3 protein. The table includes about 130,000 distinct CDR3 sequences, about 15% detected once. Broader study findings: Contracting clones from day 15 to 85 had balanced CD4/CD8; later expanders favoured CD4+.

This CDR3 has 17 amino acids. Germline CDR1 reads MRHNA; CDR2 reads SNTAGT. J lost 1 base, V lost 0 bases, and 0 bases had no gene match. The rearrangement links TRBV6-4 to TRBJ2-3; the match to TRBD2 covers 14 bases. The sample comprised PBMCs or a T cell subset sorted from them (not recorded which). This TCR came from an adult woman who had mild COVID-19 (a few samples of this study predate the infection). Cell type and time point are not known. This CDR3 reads CASSDSTSGGGTDTQYF. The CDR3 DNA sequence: TGTGCCAGCAGTGACTCGACTAGCGGGGGGGGCACAGATACGCAGTATTTT.